The clone carrying this T cell receptor beta chain was seen just once. This CDR3 is built from 16 residues. J gave up 2 bases and V 2 bases, and 5 bases lay outside the gene matches. Germline V gene data show CDR1 as ENHRY and CDR2 as SYGVKD. This sample was included in a study of blood T cell repertoires in COVID-19. Study processing details: Estimation of nucleated cell counts relied on the amplification of reference gene primers. Assay used: immunoSEQ multiplex PCR; TCRdb lists only in-frame clones, some missing. D and trimming were read from the DNA, whereas the V and J calls and clone size are those reported in that table. The sample includes 110,000 or so clones, 85% to 90% of them seen just once.

V usage is TRBV10-3 and J usage is TRBJ2-3; 9 nucleotides match TRBD2. Sequenced: peripheral blood. The TCR sequence derives from a man between 65 and 85 years old with active or convalescent COVID-19. The CDR3 reads CAISEISGSHTDTQYF. Written as DNA, the CDR3 is TGTGCCATCAGTGAGATTAGCGGGAGCCACACAGATACGCAGTATTTT.